This T cell receptor beta chain was observed in a study of cytomegalovirus exposure and HLA in healthy donors (dated by TCRdb to the late 2010s). In terms of the full investigation: According to an earlier analysis of several hundred of the donors, some 170 million T cells yielded 117 million unique TCR beta sequences and approximately 300 Gb of sequence data. Every discovery cohort repertoire had been produced on one sequencing platform. Donor age, sex, ethnicity and CMV serostatus were compiled together with the repertoire data. Genome-wide SNP genotypes for about 65% of the 666 donors were used in a later genetic analysis, which treated that subset as a discovery cohort. The study aimed to test whether cataloging public T cell receptors could reveal signatures of past pathogen exposure. Of the roughly 400 genotyped donors, approximately 82% fell in the genetic ancestry cluster associated with self-reported Caucasian donors. Four to six DR-DQ haplotypes were handled as single units for association and clustering because linkage in the cohort was strong. On average, 235,054 unique TCR beta nucleotide sequences were sequenced per donor among 398 genotyped donors of the cohort, with roughly 18% of those sequences being non-productive. An earlier analysis of 500 to 750 of the donors applied high-throughput TCR beta sequencing to assess whether each TCR beta V gene segment acted as functional or pseudogenic. The T cell repertoires of 670 or so subjects were profiled by immunosequencing and related to cytomegalovirus serostatus. A later analysis re-analyzed previously published TCR beta repertoires from 666 donors and added high-resolution HLA genotyping to study TCR occurrence patterns. Besides the first cohort of 550 to 750 subjects, a separate validation cohort made up of over a hundred different subjects was used. About 300 gigabases of sequencing data and 78 million or so unique TCR sequences were included in an early release covering several hundred HLA-typed donors. The later analysis used no new phenotypic data to find candidate immune exposures, relying instead on TCR beta sequences and their occurrence across donors. Class I and class II HLA loci were covered by the typing at four-digit resolution. Typing coverage differed by locus: A, B, C, DRB1 and DQB1 were typed in roughly 620-630 donors, DQA1 in roughly 510, DPA1 in 600 to 610, and DPB1 in roughly 450. To predict cytomegalovirus infection status, the study combined high-throughput TCR immunosequencing, statistical association of individual TCRs with disease status, and machine learning.

The study at large found these results: Linkage disequilibrium might explain the correlated functional status among segregating V segments, but an unknown experimental factor could not be excluded. In vitro tests confirmed that three of the cytomegalovirus-associated TCR beta chains recognize cytomegalovirus antigens. The sequencing pipeline was judged likely to have produced a cluster of highly shared sequence variants as a technical artifact. V-gene and J-gene trimming of TCR beta chains was associated with a missense DCLRE1C variant in a later genetic analysis, and the association was replicated in an independent cohort. The authors suggested that the approach could potentially be generalized to other disease states and immunological phenotypes. Sequencing depth was assumed to be roughly uniform across donors in the presence/absence analyses, though that assumption may not hold. According to a later analysis, TCR association rates differed among HLA loci, with DRB1 alleles showing the most associated TCRs and HLA-C alleles showing the fewest. Some 15 rarely observed V segments, including chromosome 9 orphons, were excluded from the earlier analysis of several hundred of the donors because counts were too low. A further reported finding was that TCR beta sequences accurately predicted the HLA-A and HLA-B alleles for most subjects in the first cohort. Several of the top co-occurrence clusters appeared to be linked to parvovirus B19, influenza, CMV and Epstein-Barr virus, according to a later analysis. A later analysis associated about 17,000 TCR beta sequences with specific HLA alleles at a false discovery rate of 0.05. In an earlier analysis of 587 of the donors, most TCR beta V segments appeared in productive rearrangements about 90% or about 30% of the time, broadly matching IMGT annotations. Compared with the approximately 670-donor mean, donors in an Asian-associated ancestry cluster had fewer N-insertions in productive TCRs, according to a later genetic analysis. The 87-base-pair reads could not distinguish some IMGT-functional V segments, including TRBV6-2 and TRBV6-3, so those segments were excluded. Immune exposure information for the cohort was limited to CMV serostatus. In the study, around 150 TCR beta chains were listed as associated with cytomegalovirus. In a later analysis, HLA-associated TCR beta chains were found to be more clonally expanded and to have lower generation probabilities than equally common non-associated chains. In both the original and validation cohorts, the classifier was reported to diagnose cytomegalovirus status with high specificity and sensitivity. Across donors, most TCR sequences were observed very rarely, whereas some public TCRs were present in many individuals. According to a later analysis, most CMV-associated TCR beta chains appeared to be HLA-restricted, and the HLA associations seemed to be driven largely by CMV exposure. Strong co-occurrence of HLA alleles, especially DR and DQ, made assigning TCR associations to individual alleles difficult. Because some donors lacked HLA typing at each locus, the association tests relied only on the typed subset. The cohort was sequenced for TCR beta chains only, and without alpha or paired-chain data the features that could be detected were limited.

The cohort consisted of some 730 healthy bone marrow donors. At the time of sampling, every cohort member was nominally healthy, though immune exposures that went unrecorded were likely present. The donor was CMV seronegative and was included in the group of a few hundred seronegative cohort members. A peripheral blood sample was collected from each donor, and TCR beta sequencing was performed on peripheral blood mononuclear cells. The Qiagen DNeasy Blood Extraction Kit was used to extract genomic DNA from the blood cell samples. Preparation of the library involved the immunoSEQ multiplex PCR assay. A mixture of 60 forward primers for TCR Vbeta segments and 13 reverse primers for TCR Jbeta segments was used in the multiplex PCR. Amplification of the CDR3 region of rearranged TCR beta genes was performed with a multiplex PCR assay on genomic DNA. The amplified TCR beta libraries were sequenced on the Illumina HiSeq System as 87-base-pair reads. The authors' analysis ran thus. A later analysis counted tens of millions of unique TCR beta chains across the approximately 700 repertoires, and approximately 11 million of these chains were shared by at least two donors. To remove PCR and sequencing errors, raw reads were error-corrected and collapsed into unique sequences using a nearest-neighbor algorithm that merged closely related sequences. V, D and J gene segments were assigned by aligning CDR3 sequences to IMGT reference sequences. For a sequence to be retained, at least a six-nucleotide match to both a V gene segment and a J gene segment was required. A rearrangement counted as productive if the CDR3 had no stop codons and remained in frame with V and J, and every other rearrangement counted as non-productive. CDR3 was defined according to IMGT convention as the region running from the second conserved V-encoded cysteine to the conserved J-encoded phenylalanine. The earlier analysis of 587 of the donors excluded sequences that lacked an unambiguous match to a single V gene segment. An earlier analysis of just under 600 of the donors called V segments functional above 56.7% productive rearrangements and segregating when the between-donor standard deviation exceeded 5%. A statistical classification framework was built to diagnose cytomegalovirus status from the catalog of TCR beta chain sequences. A later analysis assigned V and J genes by comparing TCR nucleotide sequences with IMGT/GENE-DB human TR gene sequences. Using the TCRdist pipeline, a later analysis assigned CDR3 sequences along with most-parsimonious VDJ recombination scenarios. In a later analysis, every TCR beta chain was defined by the combination of its CDR3 amino acid sequence and its V-gene family, and reads without a unique V-gene family were dropped. To address suspected cross-contamination and a sequencing artifact, a later analysis removed approximately 590 highly shared, low-generation-probability nucleotide sequences. In a later analysis, a clonal expansion index for each public chain was calculated from normalized within-repertoire ranks of inferred template counts. In a later analysis, generation probabilities were computed with a VDJ recombination model fitted to out-of-frame rearrangements, and the resulting probabilities were checked against IGoR. A later analysis scored TCR-TCR, TCR-HLA and TCR-CMV co-occurrence with hypergeometric tests, applying a repertoire-size bias correction to TCR pairs. In a later analysis, false discovery rates were estimated by permuting HLA or CMV assignments 20 times. In a later analysis, co-occurring TCRs were grouped using DBSCAN, with TCRdist sequence similarity added in when clustering inside HLA-allele-positive subsets. Repertoires with fewer than 30,000 or more than 120,000 public chains were left out of co-occurrence clustering, as were five repertoires with anomalous nucleotide sharing. Entries here come from immuneACCESS through TCRdb and include only in-frame sequences with V and J called. Some clones fail to appear in such tables; in the studies checked, an unresolved V gene covers under half of the shortfall, and the cause of the remainder is unknown. V and J calls and clone size come straight from that table; D and trimming were deduced from the DNA. The sample table holds tens of thousands of clones. Approximately 0.58% of the sample is taken by the ten largest.

Comments on this clone: Its antigen is still unknown.

The CDR1 and CDR2 encoded by the germline V gene are MDHEN and SYDVKM. Trimmed from V: 3 bases; trimmed from J: 2 bases; junction bases lacking a gene match: 2. CDR3 length: 15 amino acids, cysteine to phenylalanine. Kept here is only the CDR3 DNA, which spans 45 bases and is read in frame from base 1. The V and J segments used are TRBV28 and TRBJ2-3, with 10 middle bases fitting TRBD1. The sample was PBMCs. The receptor was isolated from a man aged 45 to 65 in good health and CMV-seronegative. The nucleotide sequence is TGTGCCAGCAGTTTCGGACAGGGGGTCACAGATACGCAGTATTTT. Translation gives CASSFGQGVTDTQYF. Joined to the reference TRBV28 and TRBJ2-3 proteins, this CDR3 gives the full variable domain: DVKVTQSSRYLVKRTGEKVFLECVQDMDHENMFWYRQDPGLGLRLIYFSYDVKMKEKGDIPEGYSVSREKKERFSLILESASTNQTSMYLCASSFGQGVTDTQYFGPGTRLTVL.